Sequencing of this TCR beta chain was carried out in a study of T cells in Graves' hyperthyroidism and ophthalmopathy. On the study more broadly: Peripheral blood was secured at the point of initial diagnosis, before any treatment. Study findings and constraints: Blood shared most expanded thyroid clonotypes above 0.001.

V dropped 4 bases and J dropped 0 bases, with 13 bases sitting between them. The V gene's germline CDR1 is MDHEN and CDR2 SYDVKM. The CDR3 sequence is 16 residues long. To note about this clonotype: Its antigen is unknown.

The TCR beta CDR3 regions underwent amplification using RNA transcripts as the source. HTBI primers were employed in a first-round RT-PCR of the TCR CDR3. TCRdb re-called the multiplex PCR reads through MiXCR, storing one row per CDR3 protein. Of 700,000 or so distinct CDR3 sequences detected, 14% appear once; the ten largest clones hold roughly an eighth. Ophthalmopathy patients had moderate-to-severe active disease, CAS ≥3, NOSPECS ≥4, and disease duration under 3 months. The TCR comes from a woman between 45 and 65 years old with Graves' ophthalmopathy. This chain joins TRBV28 and TRBJ1-3, with D perhaps matching TRBD1 (6 bases). Sequencing was carried out using blood. The CDR3 region is CASSSPGGLSGNTIYF. CDR3 DNA sequence: TGTGCCAGCAGTTCGCCGGGGGGCCTCTCTGGAAACACCATATATTTT.